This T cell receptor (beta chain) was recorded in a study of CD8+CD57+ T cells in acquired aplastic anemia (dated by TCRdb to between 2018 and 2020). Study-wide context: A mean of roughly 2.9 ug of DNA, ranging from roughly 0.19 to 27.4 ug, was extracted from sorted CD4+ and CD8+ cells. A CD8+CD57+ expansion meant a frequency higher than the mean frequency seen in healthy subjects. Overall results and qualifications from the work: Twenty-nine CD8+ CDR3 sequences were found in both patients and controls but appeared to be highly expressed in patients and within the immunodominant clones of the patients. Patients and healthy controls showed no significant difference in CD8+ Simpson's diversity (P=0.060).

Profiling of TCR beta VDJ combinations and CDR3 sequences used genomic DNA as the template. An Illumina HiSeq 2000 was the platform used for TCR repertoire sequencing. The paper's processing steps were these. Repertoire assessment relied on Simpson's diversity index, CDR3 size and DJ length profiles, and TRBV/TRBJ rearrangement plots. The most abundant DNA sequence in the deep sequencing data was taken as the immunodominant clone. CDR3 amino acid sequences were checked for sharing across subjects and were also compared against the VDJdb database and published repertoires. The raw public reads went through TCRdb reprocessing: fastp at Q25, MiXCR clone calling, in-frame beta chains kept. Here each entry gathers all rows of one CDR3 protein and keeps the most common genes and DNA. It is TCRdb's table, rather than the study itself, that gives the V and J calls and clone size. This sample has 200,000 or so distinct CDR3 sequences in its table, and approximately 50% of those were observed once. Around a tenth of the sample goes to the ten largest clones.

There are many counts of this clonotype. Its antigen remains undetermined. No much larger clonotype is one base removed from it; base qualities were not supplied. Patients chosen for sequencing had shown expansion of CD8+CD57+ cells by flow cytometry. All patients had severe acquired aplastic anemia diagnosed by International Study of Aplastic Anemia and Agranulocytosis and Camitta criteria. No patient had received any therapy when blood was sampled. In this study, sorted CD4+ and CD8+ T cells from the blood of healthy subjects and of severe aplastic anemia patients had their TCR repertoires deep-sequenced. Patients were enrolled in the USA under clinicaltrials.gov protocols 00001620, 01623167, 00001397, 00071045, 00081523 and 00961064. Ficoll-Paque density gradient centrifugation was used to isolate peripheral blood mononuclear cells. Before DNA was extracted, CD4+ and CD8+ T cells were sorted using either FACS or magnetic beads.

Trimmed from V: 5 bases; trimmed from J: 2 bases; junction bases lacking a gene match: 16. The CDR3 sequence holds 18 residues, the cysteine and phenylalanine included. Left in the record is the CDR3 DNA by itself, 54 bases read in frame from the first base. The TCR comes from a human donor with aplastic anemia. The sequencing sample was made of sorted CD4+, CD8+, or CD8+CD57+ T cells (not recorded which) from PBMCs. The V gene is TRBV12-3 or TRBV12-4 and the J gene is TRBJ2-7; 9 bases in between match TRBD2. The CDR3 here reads CASSPSPISGRFAYEQYF. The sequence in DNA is TGTGCCAGCAGTCCCAGCCCGATTAGCGGGAGATTCGCCTACGAGCAGTACTTC.